This T cell receptor beta chain originates from a study of identical twins. CDR1 LNHNV and CDR2 YYDKDF come from the germline V gene (reference sequence). Trimming stripped 1 base from V and 5 bases from J, with 11 bases between. This CDR3 is built from 14 residues. This clonotype was observed at least ten times. TCRdb itself ran the 5' RACE reads through MiXCR, one entry per CDR3 protein. The repertoire holds 700,000 or so distinct CDR3 sequences, with over 8.5% as singletons. These data are also associated with another study on yellow fever vaccine responses in identical twins.

This TCR came from a woman between 18 and 30 years old in good health. Sequencing was done on a sample of PBMCs. The rearrangement uses TRBV15 and TRBJ1-2; D remains ambiguous. The CDR3: CATSRGEIRYGYTF. The CDR3 nucleotides are TGTGCCACCAGCAGAGGAGAGATTCGATATGGCTACACCTTC. The variable domain in full, with the rest retrieved from reference TRBV15 and TRBJ1-2, is DAMVIQNPRYQVTQFGKPVTLSCSQTLNHNVMYWYQQKSSQAPKLLFHYYDKDFNNEADTPDNFQSRRPNTSFCFLDIRSPGLGDTAMYLCATSRGEIRYGYTFGSGTRLTVV.